This TCR beta chain appears in the sequencing data of a study of cytomegalovirus exposure and HLA in healthy donors. Germline values: CDR1 SEHNR, CDR2 FQNEAQ (reference sequence). The V gene lost 5 bases and the J gene lost 2 bases, with 26 bases spanning the gap. The CDR3 contains 19 residues. Amplification used 60 Vbeta primers and 13 Jbeta primers. Method: immunoSEQ multiplex PCR; TCRdb's copy keeps in-frame clones and lacks some. The data show 180,000 or so clones, more than 75% seen once. V usage is TRBV7-9 and J usage is TRBJ2-3; D is perhaps TRBD2 (6 bases). The source material was PBMCs. This TCR was recovered from a man aged 40-55 years in good health and CMV-seronegative. The CDR3 DNA reads TGTGCCAGCAGCCGTGGGGGAGGAAAAGCGGGTGGAGACACAGATACGCAGTATTTT. Translation: CASSRGGGKAGGDTDTQYF.